A single sample is the source of the 16 T cell receptor beta chains below, sequenced in a study of identical twins. One entry per CDR3 protein results from TCRdb running MiXCR on the 5' RACE reads. The table includes 220,000 or so distinct CDR3 sequences, approximately 7% detected once. The data also belong to a second study, concerning yellow fever vaccine responses in identical twins.

The sequencing sample was made of memory (CD45RO+) T cells sorted from blood. The receptors stem from a woman younger than 35 in good health.

At least ten counts were recorded for this clonotype. The chain is built from TRBV7-2 and TRBJ2-1; D is unresolved. This CDR3 region has 14 residues. Between the trimmed V and J ends, which lost 5 bases and 8 bases, there was a span of 16 bases. Germline assignment: CDR1 SGHTA and CDR2 FQGNSA. The DNA of the CDR3 is TGTGCCAGCAGCACGGGCCTTAGTGGGGATGAGCAGTTCTTC. Its protein is CASSTGLSGDEQFF.

This clonotype was counted between two and nine times. V is TRBV28 and J is TRBJ2-7; tentative D call: TRBD2 (5 bases). Between the trimmed V and J ends, which lost 6 bases and 3 bases, there was a span of 15 bases. Germline CDR1 is MDHEN and CDR2 is SYDVKM. This CDR3 contains 14 residues. The CDR3 DNA reads as TGTGCCAGCAGGGCAGGACGCCGGGGCTACGAGCAGTACTTC. Translating it yields CASRAGRRGYEQYF.

The J gene is TRBJ1-1, the V gene TRBV11-2; 7 nucleotides align to TRBD1. Germline V gives CDR1 SGHAT, CDR2 FQNNGV. The CDR3 extends over 15 amino acids. V dropped 3 bases and J dropped 4; count of bases not matched to a gene: 8. The CDR3 sequence is CASSLQLGQTTEAFF. The CDR3 nucleotides are TGTGCCAGCAGCTTGCAATTGGGACAGACCACTGAAGCTTTCTTT.

This sequence joins TRBV28 and TRBJ1-2; possible D gene TRBD1, 6 bases. The CDR3 length is 15 residues. Trimming shortened V by 6 bases and J by 8 bases, and 22 bases separated the two germline ends. In germline, CDR1 is MDHEN, CDR2 SYDVKM. The CDR3 DNA sequence: TGTGCCAGCAGCCCGAATCCATCAGGGGCGGGCGGCTACACCTTC. Protein sequence: CASSPNPSGAGGYTF.

In DNA form, the CDR3 reads TGCAGTGCTATAGATGCGAGCACCGGGGAGCTGTTTTTT. Translation: CSAIDASTGELFF. The chain has TRBV20-1 and TRBJ2-2; D is ambiguous. Deletions cut 4 bases from V and 4 bases from J, with 10 bases between. Per the germline V gene, CDR1 is DFQATT and CDR2 is SNEGSKA (reference sequence). The CDR3 is made up of 13 amino acids.

This clonotype was detected many times. The chain has TRBV5-5 and TRBJ1-1, with 7 bases matching TRBD1. The CDR3 consists of 15 residues. Germline loops: CDR1 SGHKS, CDR2 YYEKEE (reference sequence). Trimming took 4 bases from V and 4 from J; bases not matched to a gene: 10. The CDR3 is CASSRYRGAGTEAFF. CDR3 in DNA: TGTGCCAGCAGCAGATACAGGGGAGCGGGCACTGAAGCTTTCTTT. The complete variable domain, with remaining parts taken from reference TRBV5-5 and TRBJ1-1, reads DAGVTQSPTHLIKTRGQQVTLRCSPISGHKSVSWYQQVLGQGPQFIFQYYEKEERGRGNFPDRFSARQFPNYSSELNVNALLLGDSALYLCASSRYRGAGTEAFFGQGTRLTVV.

This clonotype was observed many times. The chain has TRBV12-3 or TRBV12-4 and TRBJ1-6, with 7 bases aligning to TRBD1. The CDR3 length is 14 residues. V dropped 6 bases and J dropped 7; count of bases not matched to a gene: 6. Written as DNA, the CDR3 is TGTGCCAGCAGCACGGGACAGTGGAATTCACCCCTCCACTTT. Its translation is CASSTGQWNSPLHF.

This clonotype has a handful of counts. The chain joins TRBV7-6 to TRBJ1-1; D gene unclear. CDR1 SGHVS and CDR2 FNYEAQ come from the germline V gene. The length of the CDR3 is 14 residues. Trimming removed 2 bases at V and 1 base at J, with 8 bases between. The CDR3 nucleotides are TGTGCCAGCAGCTTAAACGCGGCGAACACTGAAGCTTTCTTT. As protein: CASSLNAANTEAFF.

The chain combines TRBV18 with TRBJ1-1; 8 bases line up with TRBD1. The CDR3 is made up of 16 amino acids. The V segment lost 0 bases and the J segment 4 bases; nucleotides outside the gene matches: 7. Germline CDR1 reads KGHSH; CDR2 reads LQKENI. DNA of the CDR3: TGTGCCAGCTCACCACCGTCGTTCACAGGGGGCACTGAAGCTTTCTTT. Encoded protein: CASSPPSFTGGTEAFF.

This clonotype was seen repeatedly, ten times or more. This chain connects TRBV2 to TRBJ2-1; D gene unclear. V was shortened by 8 bases and J by 5 bases, with 16 bases between the two germline ends. Germline CDR1 is SNHLY and CDR2 is FYNNEI. The CDR3 is 14 residues long. The CDR3 reads CASFGFSLHNEQFF. DNA for the CDR3: TGTGCCAGCTTTGGATTTAGCCTCCACAATGAGCAGTTCTTC.

This clonotype showed up many times. CDR3 in amino acids: CAISPGQGSITIQYF. For the CDR3, the DNA is TGTGCCATCAGTCCGGGACAGGGATCTATTACAATCCAGTACTTC. The chain links TRBV10-3 to TRBJ2-5, with 9 positions matching TRBD1. The CDR3 has 15 residues. Germline CDR1 and CDR2: ENHRY and SYGVKD. J was trimmed by 10 bases and V by 5 bases; bases with no gene match: 14.

The table lists this clonotype with a few counts. The chain carries TRBV2 and TRBJ1-1, with D perhaps TRBD1 (5 bases). Germline V lookup: CDR1 SNHLY, CDR2 FYNNEI. The CDR3 length is 14 residues. Trimming removed 6 bases from V and 2 bases from J, with 13 bases in between. CDR3 sequence: CASRPGGVNTEAFF. For the CDR3, the DNA is TGTGCCAGCAGGCCCGGGGGGGTAAACACTGAAGCTTTCTTT.

The rearrangement joins TRBV28 to TRBJ2-3; 8 bases are shared with TRBD2. V shed 7 bases and J 2 bases; nucleotides not matched to a gene: 8. Looked up from germline, CDR1 is MDHEN and CDR2 is SYDVKM. The CDR3 spans 15 residues. In nucleotides, the CDR3 is TGTGCCAGCAAACGGGAGGGGGGAGTCACAGATACGCAGTATTTT. Its translation: CASKREGGVTDTQYF.

This rearrangement joins TRBV20-1 to TRBJ1-1; weak D call: TRBD1 (6 bases). The CDR3 totals 13 residues. V was pared by 5 bases and J by 6 bases, with 16 bases between. CDR1 is DFQATT, CDR2 SNEGSKA, per germline (reference sequence). The CDR3 DNA is TGCAGTGCTGGCTCAGGGGTAGTGGCTGAAGCTTTCTTT. It specifies CSAGSGVVAEAFF.

The chain links TRBV7-9 to TRBJ2-5; 8 bases map to TRBD2. In germline, CDR1 is SEHNR, CDR2 FQNEAQ (reference sequence). The CDR3 runs to 14 residues. Germline trimming cut 2 bases from V and 4 bases from J; bases unmatched to any gene: 3. The CDR3 protein is CASSLTSGGETQYF. For the CDR3, the DNA is TGTGCCAGCAGCTTAACTAGCGGCGGAGAGACCCAGTACTTC.

This clonotype was found many times. CDR3 coding DNA: TGCGCCAGCGGGACAGGGTACTACGAGCAGTACGTC. As protein: CASGTGYYEQYV. V gene TRBV5-1 combines with J gene TRBJ2-7; 9 bases fit TRBD1. The CDR3 covers 12 residues. CDR1 and CDR2 (germline): SGHRS, YFSETQ. V lost 7 bases, J lost 3 bases, and 2 bases stayed unmatched.